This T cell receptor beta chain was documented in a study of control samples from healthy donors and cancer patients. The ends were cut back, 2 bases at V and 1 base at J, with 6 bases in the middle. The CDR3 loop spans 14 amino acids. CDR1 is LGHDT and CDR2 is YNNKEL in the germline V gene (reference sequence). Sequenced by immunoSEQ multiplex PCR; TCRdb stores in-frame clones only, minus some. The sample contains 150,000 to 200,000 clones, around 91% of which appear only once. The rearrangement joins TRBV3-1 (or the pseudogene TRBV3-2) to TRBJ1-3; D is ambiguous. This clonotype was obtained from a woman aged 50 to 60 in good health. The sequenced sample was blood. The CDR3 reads CASSQQGSGNTIYF. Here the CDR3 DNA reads TGTGCCAGCAGCCAACAAGGATCTGGAAACACCATATATTTT.